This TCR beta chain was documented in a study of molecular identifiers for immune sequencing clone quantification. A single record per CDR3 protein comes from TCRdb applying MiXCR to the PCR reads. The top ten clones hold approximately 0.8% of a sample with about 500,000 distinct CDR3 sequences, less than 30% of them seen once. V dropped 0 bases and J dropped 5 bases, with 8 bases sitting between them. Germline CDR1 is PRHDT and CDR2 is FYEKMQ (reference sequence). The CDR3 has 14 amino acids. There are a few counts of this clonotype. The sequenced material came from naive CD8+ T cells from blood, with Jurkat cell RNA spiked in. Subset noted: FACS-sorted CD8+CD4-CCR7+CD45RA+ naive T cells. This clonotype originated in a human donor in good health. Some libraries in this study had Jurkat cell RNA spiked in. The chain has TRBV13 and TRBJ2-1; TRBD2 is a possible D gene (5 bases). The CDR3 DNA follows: TGTGCCAGCAGCTTAGGAGCGGCCGACAATGAGCAGTTCTTC. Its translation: CASSLGAADNEQFF.